This paragraph covers one T cell receptor (beta chain) sequence. Antigen unknown. This specimen belongs to a study of blood T cells in healthy people across ages. General study findings and limits: More naive CD4+ cells and higher diversity marked long-lived donors relative to aged donors. Observed TCR beta diversity showed a strong correlation with the percentage of naive T cells as measured by flow cytometry.

Alongside a J-beta primer mix, a sample-barcoded 5' primer served in a second PCR lasting about 7 to 11 cycles. Through a template-switch adaptor with 12 random nucleotides, each cDNA molecule received a tag. MiXCR, run by TCRdb on the 5' RACE reads, gives a single entry per CDR3 protein. The sample lists approximately 880,000 distinct CDR3 sequences, roughly 48% occurring once. Material: blood. This clonotype originated in a man aged 25 to 40 in good health.

The CDR3 DNA reads as TGTGCCAGCAGTGAAGGTCAGGGTCACAGCTATGGCTACACCTTC. Amino acid sequence: CASSEGQGHSYGYTF. The chain is built from TRBV6-1 and TRBJ1-2; a weak D match, TRBD1 (5 bases). Germline-derived CDR1 and CDR2 are MNHNS and SASEGT. Trimming took 1 base from V and 4 from J, leaving 13 bases between them. The CDR3 totals 15 residues.